The entry below describes one TCR beta chain. As yet, its antigen is unknown. These data belong to a study of cytomegalovirus exposure and HLA in healthy donors. Overall study context: The approximately 120 validation repertoires, a later analysis reported, used the same platform as the approximately 650 first-cohort repertoires. Notes on the study in general: As was reported, the classifier diagnosed cytomegalovirus status with high specificity and sensitivity. The authors listed 150 to 200 TCR beta chains as cytomegalovirus-associated.

The germline CDR1 and CDR2 sequences are SGHRS and YFSETQ. This CDR3 has 14 amino acids. Trimming stripped 0 bases from V and 4 bases from J, with 8 bases between. Libraries were prepared by immunoSEQ multiplex PCR; TCRdb keeps only in-frame clonotypes and omits some of them. The sample holds 200,000 to 250,000 clones, around four fifths seen once. Sample: PBMCs. This clonotype was sampled from a woman between 18 and 30 years old in good health and CMV-seronegative. The chain employs TRBV5-1 and TRBJ2-1; D may correspond to TRBD1 or TRBD2 (5 bases each). The CDR3 nucleotides read TGCGCCAGCAGCTTGGGGGACGGTTACAATGAGCAGTTCTTC. The encoded protein is CASSLGDGYNEQFF. Together with reference TRBV5-1 and TRBJ2-1, the CDR3 gives the full variable domain: KAGVTQTPRYLIKTRGQQVTLSCSPISGHRSVSWYQQTPGQGLQFLFEYFSETQRNKGNFPGRFSGRQFSNSRSEMNVSTLELGDSALYLCASSLGDGYNEQFFGPGTRLTVL.